This paragraph reports one T cell receptor (beta chain). This sample is part of a study of T cell responses to AZD1222 COVID-19 vaccine. Assay used: immunoSEQ multiplex PCR; TCRdb lists only in-frame clones, some missing. Of 150,000 to 200,000 clones listed, around 92% were seen once; the top ten hold around 2.3%. Sample: peripheral blood, taken on day 0 of AZD1222 vaccination. This clonotype originated in an adult in good health.

CDR3 bases: TGTGCCAGCAGCCCAGGCCTCTTGCGGGACCCCAATTCACCCCTCCACTTT. This encodes CASSPGLLRDPNSPLHF. The chain has TRBV7-6 and TRBJ1-6; D is possibly TRBD1 (5 bases). From germline, CDR1 is SGHVS and CDR2 FNYEAQ. Trimming removed 5 bases from V and 7 bases from J, with 21 bases in between. This CDR3 region has 17 residues.